The 3 T cell receptor beta chains reported below all come from one sample, sequenced in a study of T cells in Graves' hyperthyroidism and ophthalmopathy. Amplified TCR beta CDR3 regions derived from RNA transcripts. The HTBI primer set was used in a first-round RT-PCR of the TCR CDR3. TCRdb ran MiXCR on the multiplex PCR reads and lists one entry per CDR3 protein. The top ten hold less than 9.5% of the sample, which has about 640,000 distinct CDR3 sequences, roughly 45% seen once. Material: peripheral blood or thyroid tissue (not recorded which). The receptors were sampled from an adult man with Graves' disease, either hyperthyroidism or ophthalmopathy (not recorded which).

A word on this clonotype: The junction departs from germline at one end; a sequencing error may be responsible. The rearrangement joins TRBV25-1 to TRBJ1-6; D perhaps matches TRBD1 (5 bases). Germline V lookup: CDR1 MGHDK, CDR2 SYGVNS. This CDR3 is 15 amino acids long. CDR3 in DNA: TGTGCCAGCAGCCCCCCAGGGAACTCGAATTCACCCCCCCACTTT. Translating it yields CASSPPGNSNSPPHF.

A note on this clonotype: A much larger clone lies a single base off, so this may be a read error. J is TRBJ1-5 and V is TRBV2; D is unresolved. The CDR3 has 14 amino acids. The ends were cut back, 6 bases at V and 2 bases at J, with 11 bases in the middle. Per the germline V gene, CDR1 is SNHLY and CDR2 is FYNNEI. CDR3 region: CASSAAQGNQPQHF. DNA of the CDR3: TGTGCCAGCAGCGCGGCGCAGGGCAATCAGCCCCAGCATTTT. Combining the CDR3 with reference TRBV2 and TRBJ1-5 gives the whole variable domain EPEVTQTPSHQVTQMGQEVILRCVPISNHLYFYWYRQILGQKVEFLVSFYNNEISEKSEIFDDQFSVERPDGSNFTLKIRSTKLEDSAMYFCASSAAQGNQPQHFGDGTRLSIL.

The chain links TRBV29-1 to TRBJ1-2; D is perhaps TRBD1 (6 bases). Germline values: CDR1 SQVTM, CDR2 ANQGSEA. The CDR3 contains 12 residues. V was pared by 6 bases and J by 4 bases, with 12 bases between. CDR3 amino acids: CSVPQGGYGYTF. The CDR3 DNA sequence: TGCAGCGTCCCACAGGGAGGCTATGGCTACACCTTC.